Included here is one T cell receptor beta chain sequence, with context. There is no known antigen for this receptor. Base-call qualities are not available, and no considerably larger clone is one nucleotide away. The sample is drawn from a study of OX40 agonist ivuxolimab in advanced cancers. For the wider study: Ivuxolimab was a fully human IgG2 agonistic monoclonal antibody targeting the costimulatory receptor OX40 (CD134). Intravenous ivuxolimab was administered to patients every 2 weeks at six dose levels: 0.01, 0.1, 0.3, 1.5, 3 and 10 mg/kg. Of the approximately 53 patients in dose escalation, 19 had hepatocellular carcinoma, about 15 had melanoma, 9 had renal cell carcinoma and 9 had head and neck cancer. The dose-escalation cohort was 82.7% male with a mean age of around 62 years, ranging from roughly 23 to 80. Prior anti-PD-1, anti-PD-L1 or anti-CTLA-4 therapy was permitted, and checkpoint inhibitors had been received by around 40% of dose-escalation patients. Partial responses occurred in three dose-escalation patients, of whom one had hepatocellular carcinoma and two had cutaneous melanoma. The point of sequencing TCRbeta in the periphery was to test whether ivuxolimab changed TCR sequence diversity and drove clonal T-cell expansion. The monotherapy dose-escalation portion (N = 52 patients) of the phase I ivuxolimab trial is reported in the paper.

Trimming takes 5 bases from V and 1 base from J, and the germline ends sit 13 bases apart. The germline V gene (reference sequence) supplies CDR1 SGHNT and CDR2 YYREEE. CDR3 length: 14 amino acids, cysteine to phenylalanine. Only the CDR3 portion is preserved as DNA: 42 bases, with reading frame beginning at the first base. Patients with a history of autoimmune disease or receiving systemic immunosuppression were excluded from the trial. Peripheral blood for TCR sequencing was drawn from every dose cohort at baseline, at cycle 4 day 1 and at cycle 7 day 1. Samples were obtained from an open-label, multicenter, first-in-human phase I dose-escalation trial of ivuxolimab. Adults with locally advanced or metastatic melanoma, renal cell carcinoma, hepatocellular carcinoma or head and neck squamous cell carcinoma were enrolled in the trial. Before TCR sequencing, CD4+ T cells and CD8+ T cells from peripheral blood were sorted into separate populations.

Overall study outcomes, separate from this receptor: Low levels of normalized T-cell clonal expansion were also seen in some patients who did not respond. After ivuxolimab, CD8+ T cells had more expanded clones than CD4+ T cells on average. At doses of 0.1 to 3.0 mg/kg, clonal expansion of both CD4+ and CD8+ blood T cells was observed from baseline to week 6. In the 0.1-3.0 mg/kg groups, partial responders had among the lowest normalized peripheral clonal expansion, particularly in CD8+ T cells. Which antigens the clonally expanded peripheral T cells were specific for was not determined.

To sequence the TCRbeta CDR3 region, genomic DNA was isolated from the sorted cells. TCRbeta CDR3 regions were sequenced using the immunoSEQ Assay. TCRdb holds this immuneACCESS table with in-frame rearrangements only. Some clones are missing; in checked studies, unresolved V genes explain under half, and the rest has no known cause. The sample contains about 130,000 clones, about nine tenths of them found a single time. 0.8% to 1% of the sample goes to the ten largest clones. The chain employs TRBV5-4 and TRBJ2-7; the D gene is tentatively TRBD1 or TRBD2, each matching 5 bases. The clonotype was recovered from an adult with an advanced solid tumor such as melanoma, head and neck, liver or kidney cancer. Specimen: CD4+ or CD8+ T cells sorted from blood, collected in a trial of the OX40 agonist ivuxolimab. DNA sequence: TGTGCCAGCAGAGGACCCGGGGCTTCCTACGAGCAGTACTTC. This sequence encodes CASRGPGASYEQYF.